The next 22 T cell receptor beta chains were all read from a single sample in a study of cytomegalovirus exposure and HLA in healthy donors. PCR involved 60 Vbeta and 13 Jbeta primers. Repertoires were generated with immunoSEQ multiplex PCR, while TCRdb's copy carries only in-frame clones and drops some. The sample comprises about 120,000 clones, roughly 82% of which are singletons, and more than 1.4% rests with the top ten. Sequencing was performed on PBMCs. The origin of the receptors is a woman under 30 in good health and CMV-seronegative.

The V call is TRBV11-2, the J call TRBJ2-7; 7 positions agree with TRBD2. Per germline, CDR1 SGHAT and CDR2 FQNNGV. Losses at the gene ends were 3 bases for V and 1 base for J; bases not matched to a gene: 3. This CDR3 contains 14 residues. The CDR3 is CASSLSGVSYEQYF. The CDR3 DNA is TGTGCCAGCAGCTTGAGCGGGGTTTCCTACGAGCAGTACTTC. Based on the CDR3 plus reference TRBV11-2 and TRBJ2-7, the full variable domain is EAGVAQSPRYKIIEKRQSVAFWCNPISGHATLYWYQQILGQGPKLLIQFQNNGVVDDSQLPKDRFSAERLKGVDSTLKIQPAKLEDSAVYLCASSLSGVSYEQYFGPGTRLTVT.

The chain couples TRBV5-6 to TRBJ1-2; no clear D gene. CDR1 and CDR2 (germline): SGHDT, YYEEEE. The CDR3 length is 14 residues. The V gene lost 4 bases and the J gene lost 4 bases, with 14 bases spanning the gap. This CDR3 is CASSPTAQRYGYTF. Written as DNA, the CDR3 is TGTGCCAGCAGCCCGACGGCGCAGCGCTATGGCTACACCTTC.

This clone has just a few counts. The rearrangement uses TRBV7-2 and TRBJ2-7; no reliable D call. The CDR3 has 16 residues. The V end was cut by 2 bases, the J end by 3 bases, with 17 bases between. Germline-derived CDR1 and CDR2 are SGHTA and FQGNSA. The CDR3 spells CASSLFPSQILYEQYF. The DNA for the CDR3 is TGTGCCAGCAGCTTATTCCCGAGTCAAATACTCTACGAGCAGTACTTC.

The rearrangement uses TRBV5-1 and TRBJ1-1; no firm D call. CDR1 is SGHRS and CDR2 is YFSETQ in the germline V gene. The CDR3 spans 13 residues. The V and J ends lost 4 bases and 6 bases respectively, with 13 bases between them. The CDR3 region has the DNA TGCGCCAGCAGCCCCTGGCATCACGCTGAAGCTTTCTTT. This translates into CASSPWHHAEAFF.

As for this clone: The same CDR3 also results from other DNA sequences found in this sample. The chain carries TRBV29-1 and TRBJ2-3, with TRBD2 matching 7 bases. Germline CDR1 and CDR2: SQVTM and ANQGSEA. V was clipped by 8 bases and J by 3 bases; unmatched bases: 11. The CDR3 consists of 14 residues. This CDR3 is CSPPIQRGTDTQYF. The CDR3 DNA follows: TGCAGCCCCCCTATTCAGCGGGGTACAGATACGCAGTATTTT.

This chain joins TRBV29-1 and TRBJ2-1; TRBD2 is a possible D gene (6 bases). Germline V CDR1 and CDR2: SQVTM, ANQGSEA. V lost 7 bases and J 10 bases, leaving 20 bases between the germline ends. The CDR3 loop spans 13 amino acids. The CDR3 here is CSAGTAVAWEQFF. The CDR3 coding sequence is TGCAGCGCCGGGACTGCTGTAGCCTGGGAGCAGTTCTTC.

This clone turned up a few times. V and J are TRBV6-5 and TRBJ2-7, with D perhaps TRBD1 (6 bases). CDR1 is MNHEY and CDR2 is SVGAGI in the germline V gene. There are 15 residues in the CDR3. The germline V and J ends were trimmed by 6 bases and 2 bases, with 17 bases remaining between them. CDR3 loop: CASRSSRDIAYEQYF. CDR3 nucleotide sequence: TGTGCCAGCAGGTCCAGCCGGGACATCGCCTACGAGCAGTACTTC.

This CDR3 is CASSSQIGQTGPYGYTF. Here the CDR3 DNA reads TGTGCCAGCAGCTCCCAGATAGGACAGACGGGGCCATATGGCTACACCTTC. The V call is TRBV11-2, the J call TRBJ1-2; TRBD1 might be the D (6 bases). The CDR3 has 17 amino acids. Germline CDR1 and CDR2: SGHAT and FQNNGV. V was trimmed by 4 bases and J by 5 bases, leaving 23 bases between them.

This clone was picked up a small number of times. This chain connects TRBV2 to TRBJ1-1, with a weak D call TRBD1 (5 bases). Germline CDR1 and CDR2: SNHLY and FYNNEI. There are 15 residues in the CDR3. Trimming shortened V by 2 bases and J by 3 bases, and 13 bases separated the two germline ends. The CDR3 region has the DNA TGTGCCAGCAGTGAAAACCCAGGGAAGGACACTGAAGCTTTCTTT. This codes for CASSENPGKDTEAFF.

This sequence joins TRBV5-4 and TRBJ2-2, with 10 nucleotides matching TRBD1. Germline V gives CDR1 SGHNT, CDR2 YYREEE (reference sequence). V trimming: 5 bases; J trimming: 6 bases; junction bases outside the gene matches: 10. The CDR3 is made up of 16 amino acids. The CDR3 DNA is TGTGCCAGCAGTCTCCCCGGGACAGGGGTGTCCGGGGAGCTGTTTTTT. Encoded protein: CASSLPGTGVSGELFF.

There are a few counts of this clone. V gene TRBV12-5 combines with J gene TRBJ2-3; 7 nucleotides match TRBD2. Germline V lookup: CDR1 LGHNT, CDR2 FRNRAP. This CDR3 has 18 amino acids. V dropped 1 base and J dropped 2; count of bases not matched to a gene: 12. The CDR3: CASGLGRSSGLFTDTQYF. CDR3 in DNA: TGTGCTAGTGGTTTGGGAAGATCTAGCGGCCTATTCACAGATACGCAGTATTTT.

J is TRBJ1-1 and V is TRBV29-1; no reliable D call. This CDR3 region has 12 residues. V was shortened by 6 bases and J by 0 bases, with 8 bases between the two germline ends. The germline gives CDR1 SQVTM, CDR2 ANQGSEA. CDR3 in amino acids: CSVARMNTEAFF. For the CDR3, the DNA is TGCAGCGTAGCTAGAATGAACACTGAAGCTTTCTTT.

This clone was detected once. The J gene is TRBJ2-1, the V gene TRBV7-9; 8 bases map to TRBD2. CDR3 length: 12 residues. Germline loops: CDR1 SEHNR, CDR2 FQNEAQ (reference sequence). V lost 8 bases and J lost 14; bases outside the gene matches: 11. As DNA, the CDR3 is TGTGCCAGCCAGAGCGGGAGTAAGGAGGAGTTCTTC. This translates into CASQSGSKEEFF.

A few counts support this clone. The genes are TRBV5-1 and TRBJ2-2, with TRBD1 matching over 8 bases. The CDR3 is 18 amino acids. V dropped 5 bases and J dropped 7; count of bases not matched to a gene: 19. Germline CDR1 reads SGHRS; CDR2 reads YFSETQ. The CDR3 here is CASRPPGQGAAIGGELFF. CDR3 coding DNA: TGCGCCAGCAGGCCCCCCGGACAGGGCGCCGCGATAGGCGGGGAGCTGTTTTTT.

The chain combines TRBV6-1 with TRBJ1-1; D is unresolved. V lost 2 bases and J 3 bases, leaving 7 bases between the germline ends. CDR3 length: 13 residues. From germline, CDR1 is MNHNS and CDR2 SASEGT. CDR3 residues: CASSEQRYTEAFF. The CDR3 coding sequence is TGTGCCAGCAGTGAACAGAGGTACACTGAAGCTTTCTTT.

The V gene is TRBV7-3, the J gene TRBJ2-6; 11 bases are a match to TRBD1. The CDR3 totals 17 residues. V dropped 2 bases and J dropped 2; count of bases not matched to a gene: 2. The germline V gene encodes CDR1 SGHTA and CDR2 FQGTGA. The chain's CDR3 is CASSLGQGAAGANVLTF. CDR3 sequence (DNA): TGTGCCAGCAGCTTAGGACAGGGGGCGGCTGGGGCCAACGTCCTGACTTTC.

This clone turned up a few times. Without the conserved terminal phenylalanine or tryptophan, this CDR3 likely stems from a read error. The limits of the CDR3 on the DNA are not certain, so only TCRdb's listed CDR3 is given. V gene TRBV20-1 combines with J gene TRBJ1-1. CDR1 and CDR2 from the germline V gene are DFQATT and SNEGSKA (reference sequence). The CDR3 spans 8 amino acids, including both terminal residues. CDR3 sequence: CSAKDGVT.

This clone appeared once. CDR3 protein: CASSHHPRGLAGLDEQFF. The DNA for the CDR3 is TGCGCCAGCAGCCACCACCCCAGGGGACTAGCGGGGTTGGATGAGCAGTTCTTC. V is TRBV4-1 and J is TRBJ2-1; 13 positions match TRBD2. CDR1 and CDR2 (germline): MGHRA, YSYEKL. CDR3 length: 18 residues. The trim removed 3 bases at V and 8 bases at J, leaving 13 bases unmatched.

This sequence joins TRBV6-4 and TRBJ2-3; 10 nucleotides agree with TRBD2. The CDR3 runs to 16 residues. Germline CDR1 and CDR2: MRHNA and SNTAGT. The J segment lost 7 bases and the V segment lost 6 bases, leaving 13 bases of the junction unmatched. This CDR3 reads CASSPEPGLAFYTQYF. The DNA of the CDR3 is TGTGCCAGCAGCCCGGAGCCGGGACTAGCGTTTTATACGCAGTATTTT.

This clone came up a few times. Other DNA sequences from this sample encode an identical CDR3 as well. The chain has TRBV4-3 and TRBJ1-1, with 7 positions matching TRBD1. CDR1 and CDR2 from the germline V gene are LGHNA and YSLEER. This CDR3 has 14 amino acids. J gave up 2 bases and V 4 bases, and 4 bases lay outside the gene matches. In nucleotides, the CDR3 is TGCGCCAGCAGCCCCGGACAGGTAAACACTGAAGCTTTCTTT. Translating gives CASSPGQVNTEAFF.

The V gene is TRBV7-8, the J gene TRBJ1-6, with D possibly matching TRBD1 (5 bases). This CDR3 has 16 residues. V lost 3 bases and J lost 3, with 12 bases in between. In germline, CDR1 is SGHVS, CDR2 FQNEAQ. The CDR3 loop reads CASSFFRTHYNSPLHF. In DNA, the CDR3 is TGTGCCAGCAGCTTTTTTCGGACACACTATAATTCACCCCTCCACTTT.

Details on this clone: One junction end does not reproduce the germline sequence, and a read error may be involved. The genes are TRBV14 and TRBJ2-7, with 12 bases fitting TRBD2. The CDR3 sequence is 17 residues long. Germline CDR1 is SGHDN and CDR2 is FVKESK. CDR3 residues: CASSKERLAGGPYEQYF. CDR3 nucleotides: TGTGCCAGCAGCAAAGAACGCCTAGCGGGAGGGCCCTACGAGCAGTACTTC.